This T cell receptor (beta chain) comes out of a study of T-cell reconstitution after alpha-beta-depleted transplantation in children (dated by TCRdb to about 2016). The study in broad terms: Using TCR repertoire profiling, the study followed T-cell immune reconstitution in a quantitative way in children after TCRalphabeta/CD19-depleted allogeneic hematopoietic cell transplantation.

Taken from cysteine to phenylalanine, the CDR3 has 14 residues. The retained sequence is limited to the CDR3, 42 bases, with the frame set at the first base. CDR1 and CDR2 are drawn from the germline V gene: SGHRS, YFSETQ. Germline trimming: 4 bases from V, 2 bases from J; junction bases outside gene matches: 4. Library prep was done by PCR. Sequenced using an Illumina HiSeq 2500. Molecular barcoding was employed in the preparation of TCR libraries, with unique molecular identifiers being used to normalize TCRbeta repertoire quantification. TCRdb reworked the public reads: Q25 trimming with fastp, MiXCR clone assembly, productive beta chains retained. Every distinct CDR3 protein forms one entry, paired with its most common genes and DNA. The sample records around 500,000 distinct CDR3 sequences, under 15% of which are singletons. The ten largest make up about 6% of the sample. There are a few counts of this clonotype. Its antigen is unknown. Base qualities were left out, and no much larger clone turns up one base away.

The TCR comes from a human donor who donated a stem cell graft to a child with combined immunodeficiency. The sequence links TRBV5-1 to TRBJ2-3, with 7 bases matching TRBD2. The specimen comprised PBMCs from the stem cell graft donor, sampled from the stem cell graft. The sequenced DNA is TGCGCCAGCAGCGCACTAGCGACCACAGATACGCAGTATTTT. It codes for CASSALATTDTQYF.